This T cell receptor (beta chain) is from a study of blood T cell repertoires in COVID-19. For the study at large: Collection of acute and convalescent COVID-19 samples took place in the United States, Italy and Spain.

Per the study methods: It was from reference gene primer amplification that nucleated cell counts were estimated. TCRdb's copy holds only in-frame clones and misses some; the assay was immunoSEQ multiplex PCR. V, J and clone size derive from that table, while D and trimming were established from the DNA sequence. Of 80,000 to 100,000 clones listed, around 88% are singletons. CDR3 length: 16 amino acids. V lost 2 bases to trimming and J lost 14 bases; unmatched junction nucleotides: 13. In germline, CDR1 is MGHRA, CDR2 YSYEKL. The TCR originated in a woman of 80 years or more with acute or convalescent COVID-19. The specimen sequenced was peripheral blood. The chain has TRBV4-1 and TRBJ1-4; 11 bases map to TRBD1. CDR3 sequence: CASSQTSGTGGFELFF. DNA for the CDR3: TGCGCCAGCAGCCAAACTTCCGGGACAGGGGGGTTTGAGCTGTTTTTT.